This TCR beta chain was captured by sequencing in a study of response to subunit inactivated influenza vaccine. Regarding the study as a whole: Researchers suggested that each seasonal influenza vaccination recruits few new T cells.

TCRdb recomputed calls from the RT-PCR reads with MiXCR, one row per CDR3 protein. This sample yields 500,000 or so distinct CDR3 sequences, of which approximately 15% are seen a single time; around 3% belongs to the top ten. This clonotype was observed a few times. Its specificity is not known. Germline values: CDR1 SGHRS, CDR2 YFSETQ. V was pared by 0 bases and J by 1 base, with 9 bases between. This CDR3 contains 15 residues. The specimen comprised CD4+ T cells sorted from PBMCs, sampled less than 30 months after vaccination. The chain is built from TRBV5-1 and TRBJ2-3; D is perhaps TRBD1 (6 bases). This clonotype originated in a man between 50 and 69 years old who received an inactivated influenza vaccine. The CDR3 coding sequence is TGCGCCAGCAGCTTGGATCCAGGGGGCACAGATACGCAGTATTTT. Translating gives CASSLDPGGTDTQYF. Variable domain in full (rest from reference TRBV5-1 and TRBJ2-3): KAGVTQTPRYLIKTRGQQVTLSCSPISGHRSVSWYQQTPGQGLQFLFEYFSETQRNKGNFPGRFSGRQFSNSRSEMNVSTLELGDSALYLCASSLDPGGTDTQYFGPGTRLTVL.